This TCR beta chain is from a study of cytomegalovirus exposure and HLA in healthy donors. This clone appeared a single time. Its antigen remains unidentified. Study-wide points: The study flagged about 150 TCR beta chains as cytomegalovirus-associated. Some public TCRs appeared in many individuals, while most sequences were rare.

V was trimmed by 6 bases and J by 2 bases, leaving 10 bases between them. The CDR3 extends over 14 amino acids. Germline CDR1 MNHNY, CDR2 SVGAGI (reference sequence). Clones were sequenced by immunoSEQ multiplex PCR, and TCRdb holds only the in-frame ones, with some missing. The table includes around 250,000 clones, 85% to 90% detected once. The origin of this receptor is a woman in her late teens or twenties in good health and CMV-seronegative. J is TRBJ1-4 and V is TRBV6-6, with D possibly being TRBD1 (5 bases). Sample: PBMCs. The CDR3 reads CASRATGTNEKLFF. The CDR3, as DNA: TGTGCCAGCAGGGCTACAGGCACTAATGAAAAACTGTTTTTT.